This T cell receptor beta chain was sequenced for a study of blood T cell repertoires in COVID-19. Study in general: Nucleic acid was either cDNA or gDNA, and it came from T cells, B-cell-depleted T cells, or PBMCs.

The CDR3 contains 14 residues. Looked up from germline, CDR1 is SGHNT and CDR2 is YYREEE (reference sequence). The V segment lost 4 bases and the J segment 6 bases; nucleotides outside the gene matches: 9. Authors' processing steps: Nucleated cell number was recorded as an estimate derived from reference gene primer amplification. Here immunoSEQ multiplex PCR was the method, and the copy in TCRdb shows in-frame clones only, minus some. Clone size and the V and J calls come from that table; the DNA yielded D and trimming. The table records about 240,000 clones, under 90% of them present only once. This TCR was sampled from a woman in her 40s who had been exposed to COVID-19. Sequenced: PBMCs or T cells enriched from blood (not recorded which). The chain uses TRBV5-4 and TRBJ1-2; the match to TRBD1 covers 7 bases. CDR3 in amino acids: CASSTGQDTHGYTF. The CDR3 bases are TGTGCCAGCAGCACAGGACAGGACACCCATGGCTACACCTTC.